The rows below give T cell receptor beta chains drawn from one sample of a study of blood T cell repertoires in COVID-19. Clones were sequenced by immunoSEQ multiplex PCR, and TCRdb holds only the in-frame ones, with some missing. The sample carries more than 110,000 clones, 65% to 85% recorded once. The specimen sequenced was peripheral blood. These receptors all stem from an older woman with acute or convalescent COVID-19. Both conserved end residues are part of each CDR3. D genes are given only for firm matches. The size of a clone is reported for some rows only, either as once, few or many, or as a class for expanded clones.

v_gene	d_gene	abundance	j_gene	CDR3aa	CDR3nt
TRBV28	-	once	TRBJ2-1	CAAAAGWFNEQFF	TGTGCCGCGGCGGCGGGGTGGTTCAATGAGCAGTTCTTC
TRBV27	TRBD1	-	TRBJ2-7	CASPLGRTGGFYEQYF	TGTGCCAGCCCTTTAGGGCGGACAGGGGGTTTCTACGAGCAGTACTTC
TRBV29-1	TRBD1	once	TRBJ1-1	CSVVRQGRHTEAFF	TGCAGCGTTGTAAGACAGGGGAGGCATACTGAAGCTTTCTTT
TRBV28	-	once	TRBJ2-1	CASSLESYWQGNEQFF	TGTGCCAGCAGTTTAGAATCTTATTGGCAGGGGAATGAGCAGTTCTTC
TRBV6-1	-	-	TRBJ2-7	CASSAESGTRKKGGDYEQYF	TGTGCCAGCAGTGCCGAGAGCGGGACCCGAAAGAAGGGGGGAGACTACGAGCAGTACTTC
TRBV5-5	TRBD1	-	TRBJ2-5	CASSFPGQGQETQYF	TGTGCCAGCAGCTTCCCGGGACAGGGCCAAGAGACCCAGTACTTC
TRBV6-6	-	-	TRBJ2-1	CASSPLGGNNEQFF	TGTGCCAGCAGTCCACTAGGAGGGAACAATGAGCAGTTCTTC
TRBV9	TRBD2	-	TRBJ2-5	CASSVAPTVRAGGYQETQYF	TGTGCCAGCAGCGTAGCCCCGACAGTTAGAGCGGGAGGGTACCAAGAGACCCAGTACTTC
TRBV18	-	few	TRBJ2-5	CASSPPQGAEETQYF	TGTGCCAGCTCACCACCACAGGGAGCGGAGGAGACCCAGTACTTC
TRBV7-4	-	once	TRBJ1-1	CASSLKQITNTEAFF	TGTGCCAGCAGCTTAAAACAAATTACGAACACTGAAGCTTTCTTT
TRBV7-8	-	-	TRBJ2-3	CASSLGWSQRVRTDTQYF	TGTGCCAGCAGCTTAGGGTGGTCCCAGCGGGTACGGACAGATACGCAGTATTTT
TRBV5-1	-	-	TRBJ1-3	CASSPVVGEPRSTIYF	TGCGCCAGCAGCCCTGTCGTAGGGGAACCCAGGAGCACCATATATTTT
TRBV19	-	-	TRBJ1-6	CASSPYPQGRRVYSPLHF	TGTGCCAGTAGTCCCTACCCTCAGGGTAGGAGGGTCTATTCACCCCTCCACTTT
TRBV13	TRBD2	-	TRBJ2-1	CAGSEGLAVSYNEQFF	TGTGCCGGCTCCGAGGGACTAGCGGTCTCCTACAATGAGCAGTTCTTC
TRBV9	TRBD1	-	TRBJ1-3	CASSGDRYSGNTIYF	TGTGCCAGCAGTGGGGACAGATACTCTGGAAACACCATATATTTT
TRBV18	-	-	TRBJ1-3	CASSPPQVPGNTIYF	TGTGCCAGCTCACCACCGCAGGTCCCTGGAAACACCATATATTTT
TRBV21-1	-	-	TRBJ1-4	CASSKEGRQCRFNATNEKLFF	TGTGCCAGCAGCAAAGAGGGGAGGCAGTGCCGATTCAATGCAACTAATGAAAAACTGTTTTTT
TRBV5-5	-	-	TRBJ1-5	CASSFTGQNDQPQHF	TGTGCCAGCAGCTTTACCGGACAGAACGATCAGCCCCAGCATTTT
TRBV3-1/TRBV3-2	TRBD2	once	TRBJ2-1	CASSWTGGSYNEQFF	TGTGCCAGCAGCTGGACGGGGGGCTCCTACAATGAGCAGTTCTTC
TRBV2	-	-	TRBJ1-2	CASSRKDGPGYGYTF	TGTGCCAGCAGCCGAAAGGATGGGCCAGGCTATGGCTACACCTTC
TRBV5-1	-	few	TRBJ2-2	CASSLQAGELFF	TGCGCCAGCAGCTTACAAGCCGGGGAGCTGTTTTTT
TRBV7-3	TRBD1	-	TRBJ2-3	CASSSTGTDTQYF	TGTGCCAGCAGCTCGACAGGGACAGATACGCAGTATTTT
TRBV19	TRBD1	few	TRBJ2-5	CASSPQGYQETQYF	TGTGCCAGTAGTCCACAGGGGTATCAAGAGACCCAGTACTTC
TRBV3-1/TRBV3-2	TRBD1	-	TRBJ2-5	CATWRTGLQETQYF	TGTGCCACCTGGAGGACAGGGCTCCAAGAGACCCAGTACTTC
TRBV7-8	-	-	TRBJ1-1	CASSQQMEGTEAFF	TGTGCCAGCAGCCAACAGATGGAGGGGACTGAAGCTTTCTTT
TRBV12-2	-	-	TRBJ1-6	CASRLAAGKSPLHF	TGTGCAAGTCGCTTAGCCGCAGGGAAATCACCCCTCCACTTT
TRBV2	-	-	TRBJ2-2	CASSEAAVNTGELFF	TGTGCCAGCAGTGAAGCGGCAGTTAACACCGGGGAGCTGTTTTTT
TRBV20-1	-	-	TRBJ1-4	CSAAGNEKLFF	TGCAGTGCTGCGGGTAATGAAAAACTGTTTTTT
TRBV5-1	-	once	TRBJ2-1	CASSLNGVYNEQFF	TGCGCCAGCAGCTTGAACGGAGTATACAATGAGCAGTTCTTC
TRBV4-3	TRBD1	few	TRBJ1-1	CASSPDDRDTEAFF	TGCGCCAGCAGCCCGGATGACAGGGACACTGAAGCTTTCTTT
TRBV9	TRBD2	-	TRBJ2-7	CASSVIAGGAAEQYF	TGTGCCAGCAGCGTGATAGCGGGAGGAGCAGCTGAGCAGTACTTC
TRBV5-1	TRBD2	-	TRBJ2-1	CASSSGTSNEQFF	TGCGCCAGCAGCTCGGGGACTAGCAATGAGCAGTTCTTC
TRBV28	TRBD1	-	TRBJ2-4	CASSPYVYVRDRPTLAKNIQYF	TGTGCCAGCAGTCCATACGTATACGTTCGGGACAGACCGACCTTAGCCAAAAACATTCAGTACTTC
TRBV29-1	TRBD1	-	TRBJ1-1	CSVSDRAGSEAFF	TGCAGCGTTTCGGACAGGGCGGGTAGTGAGGCTTTCTTT
TRBV6-6	TRBD2	-	TRBJ2-3	CACRTSGIGRAGTQYF	TGTGCCTGCAGGACTAGCGGGATCGGACGGGCGGGTACGCAGTATTTT